Listed here are 21 T cell receptor beta chains from one sample, sequenced in a study of blood T cell repertoires in COVID-19. The assay was immunoSEQ multiplex PCR, and TCRdb's table has in-frame clones only and misses some. The repertoire holds under 150,000 clones, with roughly 81% as singletons. The specimen sequenced was peripheral blood. The receptors shown here come from a woman aged 50 to 60 with active or convalescent COVID-19.

J is TRBJ2-7 and V is TRBV3-1 (or the pseudogene TRBV3-2); 8 bases map to TRBD1. CDR3 length: 16 amino acids. V dropped 4 bases and J dropped 9; count of bases not matched to a gene: 17. CDR1 is LGHDT and CDR2 is YNNKEL in the germline V gene (reference sequence). CDR3 sequence reads: CASSLGQGTPGGWQYF. In nucleotides, the CDR3 is TGTGCCAGCAGCCTCGGACAGGGAACCCCCGGAGGTTGGCAGTACTTC.

This clone has a handful of counts. This chain joins TRBV5-5 and TRBJ1-1; D gene ambiguous. The CDR3 covers 14 residues. Germline V gives CDR1 SGHKS, CDR2 YYEKEE (reference sequence). The V gene lost 2 bases and the J gene lost 4 bases, with 12 bases spanning the gap. CDR3 in amino acids: CASSFRGSGTEAFF. CDR3 DNA sequence: TGTGCCAGCAGCTTTCGGGGTAGTGGCACTGAAGCTTTCTTT.

Here the CDR3 reads CASSLDTAANEQFF. For the CDR3, the DNA is TGTGCCAGCAGCTTAGATACAGCAGCCAATGAGCAGTTCTTC. This chain joins TRBV11-3 and TRBJ2-1, with no clear D. Trimming left V 0 bases short and J 6 bases short, with 9 bases between. CDR1 and CDR2 (germline): SGHNT, YENEEA. The CDR3 sequence is 14 residues long.

In its sample, this clone was seen once. This sequence joins TRBV4-2 and TRBJ2-1; the match to TRBD2 covers 16 bases. This CDR3 spans 17 amino acids. The germline gives CDR1 LGHNA, CDR2 YNFKEQ. The V segment lost 0 bases and the J segment 10 bases; nucleotides outside the gene matches: 6. This chain's CDR3 is CASSQEGTSGGAWEQFF. In nucleotides, the CDR3 is TGTGCCAGCAGCCAAGAGGGGACTAGCGGGGGGGCATGGGAGCAGTTCTTC.

The V gene is TRBV19, the J gene TRBJ2-5; D is ambiguous. The CDR3 has 13 amino acids. In germline, CDR1 is LNHDA, CDR2 SQIVND (reference sequence). The V gene lost 5 bases and the J gene lost 1 base, with 8 bases spanning the gap. The CDR3 region has the DNA TGTGCCAGTAGTCTATCACTCCAAGAGACCCAGTACTTC. This sequence encodes CASSLSLQETQYF. The full variable domain, with the rest looked up from reference TRBV19 and TRBJ2-5, is DGGITQSPKYLFRKEGQNVTLSCEQNLNHDAMYWYRQDPGQGLRLIYYSQIVNDFQKGDIAEGYSVSREKKESFPLTVTSAQKNPTAFYLCASSLSLQETQYFGPGTRLLVL.

The V and J genes are TRBV19 and TRBJ2-1; 8 nucleotides align to TRBD1. Germline values: CDR1 LNHDA, CDR2 SQIVND (reference sequence). V trimming: 5 bases; J trimming: 9 bases; junction bases outside the gene matches: 6. This CDR3 region has 13 residues. This CDR3 is CASSGQGTSEQFF. Written as DNA, the CDR3 is TGTGCCAGTAGTGGACAGGGAACAAGTGAGCAGTTCTTC.

The J gene is TRBJ1-2, the V gene TRBV15, with no clear D. CDR1 and CDR2 (germline): LNHNV, YYDKDF (reference sequence). Trimming left V 0 bases short and J 0 bases short, with 11 bases between. The CDR3 is made up of 16 amino acids. The CDR3 reads CATSRDLSGSNYGYTF. DNA for the CDR3: TGTGCCACCAGCAGAGATTTATCGGGTTCTAACTATGGCTACACCTTC.

The chain employs TRBV27 and TRBJ1-3; weak D call: TRBD1 (6 bases). Germline CDR1 and CDR2: MNHEY and SMNVEV (reference sequence). The CDR3 is made up of 14 amino acids. Deletions cut 2 bases from V and 4 bases from J, with 9 bases between. DNA for the CDR3: TGTGCCAGCAGTTTACACCAGGGGGGAAACACCATATATTTT. The encoded protein is CASSLHQGGNTIYF.

The chain combines TRBV5-8 with TRBJ1-5; weak D call: TRBD1 (6 bases). Trimming took off 2 bases at V and 1 base at J, with 13 bases between the two ends. The CDR3 covers 16 residues. Germline CDR1 SGHTS, CDR2 YDEGEE. CDR3 nucleotide sequence: TGTGCCAGCAGCTTTAACAGGGAAGGGAGCAATCAGCCCCAGCATTTT. Its protein product is CASSFNREGSNQPQHF.

The chain recombines TRBV7-8 with TRBJ2-7; 8 nucleotides align to TRBD1. Germline-derived CDR1 and CDR2 are SGHVS and FQNEAQ. The CDR3 consists of 16 residues. J lost 3 bases, V lost 1 base, and 8 bases had no gene match. CDR3 nucleotides: TGTGCCAGCAGCTTAGGTTATGGAACAGGGGGCTACGAGCAGTACTTC. Amino acids: CASSLGYGTGGYEQYF.

V usage is TRBV7-2 and J usage is TRBJ1-4; possibly TRBD1 for D (5 bases). CDR3 length: 14 residues. Deletions cut 6 bases from V and 4 bases from J, with 12 bases between. Germline assignment: CDR1 SGHTA and CDR2 FQGNSA. CDR3 in amino acids: CASRTGLVNEKLFF. CDR3 coding DNA: TGTGCCAGCAGAACGGGACTGGTTAATGAAAAACTGTTTTTT.

This chain links TRBV7-2 with TRBJ1-5; TRBD1 agrees at 8 bases. The length of the CDR3 is 16 residues. Looked up from germline, CDR1 is SGHTA and CDR2 is FQGNSA. The trim removed 3 bases at V and 6 bases at J, leaving 10 bases unmatched. CDR3 bases: TGTGCCAGCAGCTTGGGGGGGACAGGTATAGGTCAGCCCCAGCATTTT. It yields the protein CASSLGGTGIGQPQHF. Full variable domain (remainder filled in from reference TRBV7-2 and TRBJ1-5): GAGVSQSPSNKVTEKGKDVELRCDPISGHTALYWYRQSLGQGLEFLIYFQGNSAPDKSGLPSDRFSAERTGGSVSTLTIQRTQQEDSAVYLCASSLGGTGIGQPQHFGDGTRLSIL.

This chain joins TRBV28 and TRBJ2-1; TRBD2 agrees at 10 bases. The length of the CDR3 is 13 residues. The germline V gene has CDR1 MDHEN and CDR2 SYDVKM. V gave up 9 bases and J gave up 4 bases; unmatched junction bases: 3. The DNA for the CDR3 is TGTGCCAGGGGACTAGCGTCTTACAATGAGCAGTTCTTC. Translation gives CARGLASYNEQFF.

The chain links TRBV14 to TRBJ1-4; 7 bases are a match to TRBD1. V lost 1 base, J lost 3 bases, and 8 bases stayed unmatched. Germline values: CDR1 SGHDN, CDR2 FVKESK. CDR3 size: 17 residues. CDR3 DNA sequence: TGTGCCAGCAGCCAAGTTTACTGGGGACAGTCTAATGAAAAACTGTTTTTT. It is translated as CASSQVYWGQSNEKLFF.

The chain is built from TRBV28 and TRBJ2-3; 8 bases map to TRBD1. The CDR3 spans 14 residues. The trim removed 5 bases at V and 6 bases at J, leaving 7 bases unmatched. Germline V gives CDR1 MDHEN, CDR2 SYDVKM. The CDR3 region has the DNA TGTGCCAGCAGTGAACCCCAGGGGGCGGATACGCAGTATTTT. Residues: CASSEPQGADTQYF.

V gene TRBV12-5 combines with J gene TRBJ1-3; 9 bases align to TRBD1. The trim removed 2 bases at V and 0 bases at J, leaving 2 bases unmatched. This CDR3 region has 16 residues. Germline CDR1 reads LGHNT; CDR2 reads FRNRAP. The CDR3, as DNA: TGTGCTAGTGGTTTGCAGGGACAGGGCTCTGGAAACACCATATATTTT. This codes for CASGLQGQGSGNTIYF.

The V and J genes are TRBV5-1 and TRBJ2-1, with D perhaps TRBD1 (6 bases). The CDR3 consists of 17 residues. Trimming left V 0 bases short and J 3 bases short, with 16 bases between. Germline lookup yields CDR1 SGHRS and CDR2 YFSETQ. The CDR3 region is CASSLGVAGQIYNEQFF. For the CDR3, the DNA is TGCGCCAGCAGCTTGGGTGTGGCTGGACAGATCTACAATGAGCAGTTCTTC.

In its sample, this clone was seen once. The chain has TRBV7-8 and TRBJ1-1; perhaps TRBD1 as D (6 bases). V shed 8 bases and J shed 3 bases, with 13 bases lying between them. Germline CDR1 is SGHVS and CDR2 is FQNEAQ. This CDR3 contains 13 residues. CDR3 in amino acids: CASGQGYDTEAFF. In nucleotides, the CDR3 is TGTGCCAGCGGTCAGGGGTATGACACTGAAGCTTTCTTT.

V is TRBV27 and J is TRBJ2-1; TRBD1 matches 10 bases. J gave up 9 bases and V 3 bases, and 11 bases lay outside the gene matches. This CDR3 has 16 amino acids. Germline loops: CDR1 MNHEY, CDR2 SMNVEV (reference sequence). As DNA, the CDR3 is TGTGCCAGCAGTTTCTTACCGGGACAGGGGAGCACTGAGCAGTTCTTC. Its protein is CASSFLPGQGSTEQFF.

The gene calls are TRBV7-6 and TRBJ2-1, with 9 nucleotides matching TRBD1. The germline V gene has CDR1 SGHVS and CDR2 FNYEAQ. V shed 7 bases and J 8 bases; nucleotides not matched to a gene: 12. The CDR3 extends over 15 amino acids. The CDR3 nucleotides read TGTGCCAGCACCAAGGGACAGGGTGATCTGGATGAGCAGTTCTTC. It specifies CASTKGQGDLDEQFF.

The chain links TRBV10-3 to TRBJ2-3, with TRBD2 matching 8 bases. J was trimmed by 4 bases and V by 0 bases; bases with no gene match: 6. This CDR3 region has 16 residues. CDR1 ENHRY and CDR2 SYGVKD come from the germline V gene. CDR3 in DNA: TGTGCCATCAGTGAGTCTGAGACTAGCGCAGCAGATACGCAGTATTTT. It is translated as CAISESETSAADTQYF.